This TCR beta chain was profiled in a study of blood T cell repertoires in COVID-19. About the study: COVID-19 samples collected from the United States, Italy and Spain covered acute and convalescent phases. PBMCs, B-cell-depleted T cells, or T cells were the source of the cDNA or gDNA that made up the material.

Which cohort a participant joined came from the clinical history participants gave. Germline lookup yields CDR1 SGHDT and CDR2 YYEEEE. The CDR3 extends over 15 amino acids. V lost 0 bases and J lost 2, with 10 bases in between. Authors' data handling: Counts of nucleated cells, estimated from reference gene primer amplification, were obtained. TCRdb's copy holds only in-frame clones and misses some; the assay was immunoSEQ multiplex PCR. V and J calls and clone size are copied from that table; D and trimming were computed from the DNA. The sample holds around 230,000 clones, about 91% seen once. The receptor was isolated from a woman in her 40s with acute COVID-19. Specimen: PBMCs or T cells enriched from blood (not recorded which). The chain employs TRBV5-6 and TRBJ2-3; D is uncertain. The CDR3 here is CASSLVVTLTDTQYF. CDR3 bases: TGTGCCAGCAGCTTGGTCGTGACACTCACAGATACGCAGTATTTT.